This T cell receptor beta chain appears in the sequencing data of a study of shared clonotypes between healthy human individuals. Data came from immunoSEQ multiplex PCR; TCRdb stores just in-frame clones and leaves some out. The sample shows roughly 2 million clones, around 95% of them seen only once. This clone was seen only once. The TCR comes from a man in his late teens or twenties in good health. The sequenced sample consisted of naive CD4+ T cells sorted from blood. Subset defined: CD45RA+ positively selected.

The CDR3 sequence is CASSLPTGGNNSPLHF. CDR3 in DNA: TGTGCCAGCAGCCTACCGACAGGGGGCAATAATTCACCCCTCCACTTT. J is TRBJ1-6 and V is TRBV5-5; 10 nucleotides line up with TRBD1. Germline trimming cut 4 bases from V and 5 bases from J; bases unmatched to any gene: 6. The CDR3 consists of 16 residues. Germline CDR1 SGHKS, CDR2 YYEKEE (reference sequence).